The 30 T cell receptor beta chains listed next were all sequenced from one sample in a study of CD8 T cells in ankylosing spondylitis. TCRdb analysed the 5' RACE reads with MiXCR anew, one entry per CDR3 protein. The sample consists of over 20,000 distinct CDR3 sequences, 17% of them appearing once. The sample consisted of blood. The receptors originated from a male donor with ankylosing spondylitis or in good health (not recorded which).

This chain connects TRBV11-3 to TRBJ2-3; TRBD2 matches 9 bases. This CDR3 has 14 residues. Unmatched junction bases numbered 4, after V lost 3 bases and J lost 6 bases. Germline CDR1 is SGHNT and CDR2 is YENEEA. In DNA, the CDR3 is TGTGCCAGCAGCTTTAGCGGGAGCGGTGATACGCAGTATTTT. This sequence encodes CASSFSGSGDTQYF.

This clonotype was observed a handful of times. The V and J genes are TRBV28 and TRBJ2-1; 9 positions match TRBD2. The germline gives CDR1 MDHEN, CDR2 SYDVKM. V lost 4 bases, J lost 4 bases, and 8 bases stayed unmatched. The CDR3 extends over 16 amino acids. The CDR3 protein is CASSSTVAGEYNEQFF. As DNA, the CDR3 is TGTGCCAGCAGTTCGACCGTAGCGGGGGAATACAATGAGCAGTTCTTC.

This clonotype was detected only a few times. The rearrangement joins TRBV7-2 to TRBJ2-3; TRBD2 agrees at 8 bases. The J segment lost 0 bases and the V segment lost 2 bases, leaving 7 bases of the junction unmatched. Germline V lookup: CDR1 SGHTA, CDR2 FQGNSA. This CDR3 region has 17 residues. The CDR3 DNA is TGTGCCAGCAGCTTACCAACTAGCGGAACTAGCACAGATACGCAGTATTTT. Encoded protein: CASSLPTSGTSTDTQYF.

The chain links TRBV28 to TRBJ1-5, with TRBD1 as a possible D gene (5 bases). The CDR3 is made up of 18 amino acids. The germline CDR1 and CDR2 sequences are MDHEN and SYDVKM. Deletions cut 5 bases from V and 0 bases from J, with 20 bases between. CDR3 region: CASSGTGTAQYSNQPQHF. The CDR3 nucleotides are TGTGCCAGCAGTGGCACGGGGACGGCTCAATATAGCAATCAGCCCCAGCATTTT.

This clonotype has a handful of counts. The chain has TRBV9 and TRBJ2-1; D gene uncertain. Per the germline V gene, CDR1 is SGDLS and CDR2 is YYNGEE. This CDR3 comprises 14 residues. Trimming took 0 bases from V and 0 from J, leaving 4 bases between them. As DNA, the CDR3 is TGTGCCAGCAGCGTAGCGGACTCCTACAATGAGCAGTTCTTC. It encodes CASSVADSYNEQFF.

This clonotype was seen ten or more times. The rearrangement links TRBV20-1 to TRBJ2-5; D gene unclear. The germline V gene has CDR1 DFQATT and CDR2 SNEGSKA (reference sequence). The CDR3 is made up of 11 amino acids. Trimming took 5 bases from V and 5 from J, leaving 9 bases between them. The CDR3, as DNA: TGCAGTGCTCCGGTACGGGAGACCCAGTACTTC. Translating gives CSAPVRETQYF.

This clonotype has a count of ten or more. This chain connects TRBV7-3 to TRBJ1-1; D not resolved. Germline V lookup: CDR1 SGHTA, CDR2 FQGTGA. There are 14 residues in the CDR3. V was trimmed by 5 bases and J by 0 bases, leaving 10 bases between them. The CDR3 is CASSPAGMNTEAFF. The CDR3 DNA reads TGTGCCAGCAGCCCTGCTGGAATGAACACTGAAGCTTTCTTT. Looking up the rest from reference TRBV7-3 and TRBJ1-1 gives the full variable domain: GAGVSQTPSNKVTEKGKYVELRCDPISGHTALYWYRQSLGQGPEFLIYFQGTGAADDSGLPNDRFFAVRPEGSVSTLKIQRTERGDSAVYLCASSPAGMNTEAFFGQGTRLTVV.

This clonotype was counted many times. V usage is TRBV9 and J usage is TRBJ1-1; D might be TRBD1 (5 bases). V dropped 4 bases and J dropped 4 bases, with 17 bases sitting between them. The CDR3 runs 15 residues. CDR1 SGDLS and CDR2 YYNGEE come from the germline V gene. Here the CDR3 reads CASSPSGGGGTEAFF. In DNA, the CDR3 is TGTGCCAGCAGCCCCTCGGGGGGTGGCGGCACTGAAGCTTTCTTT. Filled out from reference TRBV9 and TRBJ1-1, the complete variable domain reads DSGVTQTPKHLITATGQRVTLRCSPRSGDLSVYWYQQSLDQGLQFLIQYYNGEERAKGNILERFSAQQFPDLHSELNLSSLELGDSALYFCASSPSGGGGTEAFFGQGTRLTVV.

The chain has TRBV4-3 and TRBJ2-1; D may correspond to TRBD1 or TRBD2 (5 bases each). The V gene's germline CDR1 is LGHNA and CDR2 YSLEER. Trimming cost V 0 bases and J 4 bases, with 10 bases left between them. The CDR3 sequence is 15 residues long. For the CDR3, the DNA is TGCGCCAGCAGCCAAGAGGGGGACGCGTACAATGAGCAGTTCTTC. Translating gives CASSQEGDAYNEQFF.

This clonotype was found a few times. The rearrangement joins TRBV5-1 to TRBJ2-2, with TRBD1 matching 8 bases. Germline assignment: CDR1 SGHRS and CDR2 YFSETQ. CDR3 length: 14 amino acids. V dropped 7 bases and J dropped 1; count of bases not matched to a gene: 3. Here the CDR3 DNA reads TGCGCCAGCCGCGGACAGGGGAACACCGGGGAGCTGTTTTTT. It specifies CASRGQGNTGELFF. Looking up the rest from reference TRBV5-1 and TRBJ2-2 gives the full variable domain: KAGVTQTPRYLIKTRGQQVTLSCSPISGHRSVSWYQQTPGQGLQFLFEYFSETQRNKGNFPGRFSGRQFSNSRSEMNVSTLELGDSALYLCASRGQGNTGELFFGEGSRLTVL.

CDR3 in DNA: TGTGCCAGCAGCTCCCGGGCTAGCGGGGGGAGCACCCGCAGTGAGCAGTTCTTC. Translated: CASSSRASGGSTRSEQFF. The rearrangement links TRBV7-6 to TRBJ2-1; 11 bases line up with TRBD2. J lost 9 bases, V lost 4 bases, and 17 bases had no gene match. This CDR3 contains 18 residues. The germline V gene has CDR1 SGHVS and CDR2 FNYEAQ.

The rearrangement joins TRBV4-2 to TRBJ1-4; TRBD1 matches 8 bases. This CDR3 region has 17 residues. The ends lost 4 bases at V and 7 bases at J; junction bases unmatched: 14. Looked up from germline, CDR1 is LGHNA and CDR2 is YNFKEQ. The CDR3 loop is CASSLIHRGQESEKLFF. DNA for the CDR3: TGTGCCAGCAGCCTCATACACCGGGGACAGGAGTCTGAAAAACTGTTTTTT.

By share, this clonotype ranks as medium-sized (0.01 to 0.1%). The chain combines TRBV7-2 with TRBJ1-5; no reliable D call. V was cut by 0 bases and J by 6 bases, with 6 bases left in between. Germline lookup yields CDR1 SGHTA and CDR2 FQGNSA. CDR3 length: 13 amino acids. In DNA, the CDR3 is TGTGCCAGCAGCTTAGCGGTAGGTCAGCCCCAGCATTTT. It translates to CASSLAVGQPQHF.

This clonotype was found many times. The V gene is TRBV5-6, the J gene TRBJ2-7, with D possibly being TRBD1 (6 bases). Germline CDR1 and CDR2: SGHDT and YYEEEE. This CDR3 region has 16 residues. V was cut by 1 base and J by 2 bases, with 16 bases left in between. The CDR3: CASSLKRDTLAYEQYF. In DNA, the CDR3 is TGTGCCAGCAGCTTGAAACGGGACACCTTAGCCTACGAGCAGTACTTC.

The CDR3 region is CASSPQVLLQETQYF. DNA of the CDR3: TGTGCCAGCAGCCCGCAGGTCTTACTTCAAGAGACCCAGTACTTC. The V and J genes are TRBV4-2 and TRBJ2-5; D is undetermined. Between the trimmed V and J ends, which lost 4 bases and 2 bases, there was a span of 14 bases. This CDR3 region has 15 residues. Germline V gene sequence: CDR1 LGHNA, CDR2 YNFKEQ.

This clonotype occurred many times. The rearrangement joins TRBV9 to TRBJ2-2, with 8 bases fitting TRBD1. Trimming at V came to 5 bases and at J to 10 bases, leaving 7 bases not matched to a gene. The CDR3 consists of 13 residues. Germline CDR1 is SGDLS and CDR2 is YYNGEE. The CDR3 is CASSSRGREELFF. CDR3 bases: TGTGCCAGCAGTTCCAGGGGGCGTGAGGAGCTGTTTTTT.

Only a few counts were recorded for this clonotype. This rearrangement joins TRBV28 to TRBJ1-1; TRBD1 is a possible D gene (6 bases). With 8 bases removed from V and 4 bases from J, the gap between germline ends came to 20 bases. Germline values: CDR1 MDHEN, CDR2 SYDVKM. The CDR3 totals 15 residues. The CDR3 region is CASHYPQGLTTEAFF. CDR3 bases: TGTGCCAGCCATTACCCCCAGGGGCTGACCACTGAAGCTTTCTTT. Full variable domain (outside the CDR3, taken from reference TRBV28 and TRBJ1-1): DVKVTQSSRYLVKRTGEKVFLECVQDMDHENMFWYRQDPGLGLRLIYFSYDVKMKEKGDIPEGYSVSREKKERFSLILESASTNQTSMYLCASHYPQGLTTEAFFGQGTRLTVV.

This clonotype was seen more than once but under ten times. CDR3 region: CASSFESLRYEQYF. The CDR3 DNA sequence: TGCGCCAGCAGCTTTGAATCCCTTCGCTACGAGCAGTACTTC. The V gene is TRBV5-1, the J gene TRBJ2-7; unclear D gene. Trimming took off 2 bases at V and 3 bases at J, with 12 bases between the two ends. The CDR3 runs to 14 residues. The germline CDR1 and CDR2 sequences are SGHRS and YFSETQ.

This clonotype turned up a few times. The chain couples TRBV29-1 to TRBJ2-3, with D tentatively TRBD2 (7 bases). The CDR3 covers 15 residues. Trimming took off 0 bases at V and 6 bases at J, with 16 bases between the two ends. Germline assignment: CDR1 SQVTM and CDR2 ANQGSEA. The CDR3 sequence is CSVEDGRGGGDTQYF. For the CDR3, the DNA is TGCAGCGTTGAAGATGGGAGGGGGGGAGGTGATACGCAGTATTTT.

The chain combines TRBV11-2 with TRBJ2-4; no clear D. The V gene's germline CDR1 is SGHAT and CDR2 FQNNGV. The V end lost 0 bases, the J end lost 1 base, and 13 bases lay between the germline ends. CDR3 length: 17 residues. The CDR3 DNA sequence: TGTGCCAGCAGCTTAGATGCCGGGTATAGGGCCAAAAACATTCAGTACTTC. Translation: CASSLDAGYRAKNIQYF.

This clonotype has ten or more counts. This chain uses TRBV28 with TRBJ1-1; D is perhaps TRBD1 (5 bases). The CDR3 is made up of 14 amino acids. The V gene lost 5 bases and the J gene lost 7 bases, with 17 bases spanning the gap. CDR1 MDHEN and CDR2 SYDVKM come from the germline V gene. For the CDR3, the DNA is TGTGCCAGCAGTGCAGGACCACAGGTACATGAAGCTTTCTTT. This encodes CASSAGPQVHEAFF.

This clonotype was detected only a few times. V usage is TRBV7-2 and J usage is TRBJ2-1, with D possibly being TRBD1 or TRBD2 (6 bases each). The V and J ends lost 1 base and 1 base respectively, with 8 bases between them. CDR3 length: 15 residues. Looked up from germline, CDR1 is SGHTA and CDR2 is FQGNSA. CDR3 in DNA: TGTGCCAGCAGCTTAGGGGGGGCGTCCTACAATGAGCAGTTCTTC. It translates to CASSLGGASYNEQFF.

This chain links TRBV20-1 with TRBJ1-1; TRBD1 matches at 8 bases. CDR3 length equals 14 residues. CDR1 and CDR2 from the germline V gene are DFQATT and SNEGSKA (reference sequence). V was pared by 2 bases and J by 3 bases, with 5 bases of the junction left unmatched. The CDR3: CSARQGAGDTEAFF. CDR3 bases: TGCAGTGCTAGACAGGGGGCTGGTGACACTGAAGCTTTCTTT.

Here the CDR3 DNA reads TGTGCCACCAGCAGGGACAGATATGGCTACACCTTC. It yields the protein CATSRDRYGYTF. V gene TRBV15 combines with J gene TRBJ1-2, with TRBD1 as a possible D gene (6 bases). Per germline, CDR1 LNHNV and CDR2 YYDKDF (reference sequence). The CDR3 is 12 residues long. Trimming stripped 3 bases from V and 5 bases from J, with 7 bases between. Together with reference TRBV15 and TRBJ1-2, the CDR3 gives the full variable domain: DAMVIQNPRYQVTQFGKPVTLSCSQTLNHNVMYWYQQKSSQAPKLLFHYYDKDFNNEADTPDNFQSRRPNTSFCFLDIRSPGLGDTAMYLCATSRDRYGYTFGSGTRLTVV.

The rearrangement links TRBV20-1 to TRBJ2-3; TRBD2 aligns across 8 bases. Germline CDR1 and CDR2: DFQATT and SNEGSKA (reference sequence). The V segment lost 1 base and the J segment 0 bases; nucleotides outside the gene matches: 3. The CDR3 is made up of 15 amino acids. The CDR3 nucleotides are TGCAGTGCTAGAGGGGTAGCGGGGAGCACAGATACGCAGTATTTT. The encoded protein is CSARGVAGSTDTQYF.

This clonotype showed up just a few times. The chain has TRBV29-1 and TRBJ2-1, with D possibly being TRBD2 (6 bases). V shed 5 bases and J shed 0 bases, with 8 bases lying between them. Germline CDR1 and CDR2: SQVTM and ANQGSEA. CDR3 size: 13 residues. This CDR3 reads CSVRLDSYNEQFF. CDR3 sequence (DNA): TGCAGCGTTCGACTAGACTCCTACAATGAGCAGTTCTTC.

This clonotype was seen ten or more times. CDR3 in amino acids: CASSRIKETQYF. CDR3 nucleotide sequence: TGTGCCAGCAGCCGGATTAAGGAGACCCAGTACTTC. This chain uses TRBV12-3 or TRBV12-4 with TRBJ2-5; D not certain. Trimming left V 6 bases short and J 5 bases short, with 10 bases between. The CDR3 has 12 amino acids.

The genes are TRBV6-1 and TRBJ2-1; no definite D call. Germline-derived CDR1 and CDR2 are MNHNS and SASEGT. Trimming stripped 8 bases from V and 0 bases from J, with 8 bases between. This CDR3 comprises 13 residues. The CDR3 sequence is CASLAYSYNEQFF. For the CDR3, the DNA is TGTGCCAGCCTGGCCTACTCCTACAATGAGCAGTTCTTC.

The genes are TRBV5-1 and TRBJ2-1; the match to TRBD2 covers 8 bases. Losses at the gene ends were 3 bases for V and 2 bases for J; bases not matched to a gene: 1. Germline CDR1 reads SGHRS; CDR2 reads YFSETQ. The CDR3 loop spans 14 amino acids. The CDR3 DNA reads TGCGCCAGCAGCTCCGGGGGGGCCTACAATGAGCAGTTCTTC. It encodes CASSSGGAYNEQFF.

The chain is built from TRBV4-1 and TRBJ2-3; D possibly corresponds to TRBD1 (6 bases). Between the trimmed V and J ends, which lost 11 bases and 0 bases, there was a span of 15 bases. The CDR3 covers 14 residues. Germline V lookup: CDR1 MGHRA, CDR2 YSYEKL. The CDR3 spells CAGATGVSTDTQYF. DNA of the CDR3: TGCGCCGGGGCGACAGGCGTGAGCACAGATACGCAGTATTTT.